This is a list of T cell receptor beta chains from one sample in a study of shared clonotypes between healthy human individuals. Generated by immunoSEQ multiplex PCR, the TCRdb table keeps only in-frame clones and is missing some. The sample carries some 530,000 clones, around 73% recorded once. Sequenced: PBMCs. The receptors come from a woman between 40 and 55 years old in good health. Some clones in this sample may be carry-over from other donors' samples. CDR3s include the opening cysteine and the closing phenylalanine or tryptophan. A D gene is named only where the DNA matches it firmly. Clone size is given for some rows only: seen once, a few or many times, or a class if the clone is expanded.

V gene	J gene	CDR3 length	clone size	D gene	CDR3 protein	CDR3 DNA
TRBV29-1	TRBJ1-3	13	-	-	CSVDSYPGNTIYF	TGCAGCGTTGACAGCTATCCGGGAAACACCATATATTTT
TRBV6-5	TRBJ1-5	14	-	-	CASSRQHSNQPQHF	TGTGCCAGCAGTCGACAACATAGCAATCAGCCCCAGCATTTT
TRBV5-1	TRBJ1-4	16	-	TRBD1	CASSLGAQGAGEKLFF	TGCGCCAGCAGCTTGGGCGCCCAGGGGGCGGGCGAAAAACTGTTTTTT
TRBV5-6	TRBJ2-2	15	few	TRBD1	CASSWGTGDTGELFF	TGTGCCAGCAGCTGGGGGACAGGAGACACCGGGGAGCTGTTTTTT
TRBV6-6	TRBJ2-5	13	-	TRBD1	CASSRQGEETQYF	TGTGCCAGCAGTCGACAGGGCGAAGAGACCCAGTACTTC
TRBV28	TRBJ2-7	15	-	-	CASSLMTVSSYEQYF	TGTGCCAGCAGTTTAATGACCGTCAGCTCCTACGAGCAGTACTTC
TRBV7-8	TRBJ2-5	14	-	TRBD1	CASSPLGTGGTQYF	TGTGCCAGCAGCCCTTTGGGTACAGGGGGGACCCAGTACTTC
TRBV7-9	TRBJ2-2	14	-	-	CASSPRPNTGELFF	TGTGCCAGCAGCCCACGGCCTAACACCGGGGAGCTGTTTTTT
TRBV15	TRBJ2-1	15	-	-	CATSGGPGLHNEQFF	TGTGCCACCAGCGGGGGACCGGGACTCCACAATGAGCAGTTCTTC
TRBV5-8	TRBJ1-1	11	-	-	CASTGVAEAFF	TGTGCCAGCACCGGGGTTGCTGAAGCTTTCTTT
TRBV4-1	TRBJ2-1	15	-	-	CASSQDMEATRGQFF	TGCGCCAGCAGCCAAGATATGGAGGCGACCCGCGGCCAGTTCTTC